What follows describes a single TCR beta chain. What it binds is not known. TCRdb keeps only in-frame clones here, not all; method: immunoSEQ multiplex PCR. The table shows tens of thousands of clones, with about 85% occurring only once. Unmatched junction bases numbered 15, after V lost 3 bases and J lost 7 bases. This CDR3 region has 18 residues. Germline assignment: CDR1 MNHNS and CDR2 SASEGT. This entry is derived from a study of identifying expanded T cells in peripheral blood. General observations from the study: Technical replicates showed about 1.2 changed clones; about 2 weeks approximately 15; four weeks 19. Across healthy donors, higher total template counts meant significantly greater two-week count variance.

Healthy donors had no documented immune events, such as infections, while sampled. This chain links TRBV6-1 with TRBJ2-2; 9 bases fit TRBD1. Sequenced input: blood. This receptor was identified in a person between 18 and 75 years old in good health. The CDR3 nucleotides read TGTGCCAGCAGTGACCAGACTCCCGGGACAGGGAGGAACGGGGAGCTGTTTTTT. Its protein product is CASSDQTPGTGRNGELFF.